These T cell receptor beta chains were read from a single sample in a study of T cells in Graves' hyperthyroidism and ophthalmopathy. TCRdb recomputed calls from the multiplex PCR reads with MiXCR, one row per CDR3 protein. This sample has around 720,000 distinct CDR3 sequences, with under 45% found just once. Sequenced sample: blood. These receptors were taken from a middle-aged woman with Graves' hyperthyroidism. Each CDR3 is given with its conserved first and last residue. D genes are given only for firm matches. Only some rows state a clone size, as once, few, many or a class for expanded clones.

length: 17; D: TRBD1; V: TRBV7-2; size: -; J: TRBJ2-2; DNA: TGTGCCAGCAGCTTAACGGGACAGGGTTTGTACACCGGGGAGCTGTTTTTT; CDR3: CASSLTGQGLYTGELFF
length: 15; D: -; V: TRBV6-5; size: -; J: TRBJ1-2; DNA: TGTGCCAGCAGTTCCCCGCGCGGGGCTAACTATGGCTACACCTTC; CDR3: CASSSPRGANYGYTF
length: 17; D: TRBD1; V: TRBV5-1; size: many; J: TRBJ1-2; DNA: TGCGCCAGCAGCGCTGACAAGCTAAGGACAGGAGAATATGGCTACACCTTC; CDR3: CASSADKLRTGEYGYTF
length: 14; D: -; V: TRBV7-9; size: -; J: TRBJ2-3; DNA: TGTGCCAGCAGTTACTCGACATACACAGATACGCAGTATTTT; CDR3: CASSYSTYTDTQYF
length: 16; D: -; V: TRBV7-2; size: many; J: TRBJ1-1; DNA: TGTGCCAGCAGCTTAGTTAGGGAAAACCCGAACACTGAAGCTTTCTTT; CDR3: CASSLVRENPNTEAFF
length: 13; D: -; V: TRBV29-1; size: many; J: TRBJ1-1; DNA: TGCAGCGTTGTGAACGGAGGTGTCACTGAAGCTTTCTTT; CDR3: CSVVNGGVTEAFF
length: 16; D: -; V: TRBV7-2; size: -; J: TRBJ2-5; DNA: TGTGCCAGCAGCTTAAACCCCTGGGGGAGCCGGGAGACCCAGTACTTC; CDR3: CASSLNPWGSRETQYF
length: 14; D: -; V: TRBV9; size: many; J: TRBJ1-5; DNA: TGTGCCAGCAAGATGGCAGTGACCAATCAGCCCCAGCATTTT; CDR3: CASKMAVTNQPQHF
length: 16; D: -; V: TRBV10-3; size: few; J: TRBJ2-2; DNA: TGTGCCAGCAGTGCAACTGAAATTCAGGGCCACGGGGAGCTGTTTTTT; CDR3: CASSATEIQGHGELFF
length: 12; D: -; V: TRBV11-2; size: -; J: TRBJ1-6; DNA: TGTGCCAGCAGCAAACAAAAGACACCCCTCCACTTT; CDR3: CASSKQKTPLHF
length: 15; D: -; V: TRBV11-3; size: -; J: TRBJ2-5; DNA: TGTGCCAGCAGCTTATATATAGGGGGAGGACAGACCCAGTACTTC; CDR3: CASSLYIGGGQTQYF
length: 13; D: -; V: TRBV20-1; size: -; J: TRBJ1-1; DNA: TGCAGTGCTATTCAGGGGTTGAACACTGAAGCTTTCTTT; CDR3: CSAIQGLNTEAFF
length: 11; D: -; V: TRBV7-2; size: few; J: TRBJ1-1; DNA: TGTGCCAGCAGCAAGGGGGATCGGGCTTTCTTT; CDR3: CASSKGDRAFF
length: 15; D: -; V: TRBV5-1; size: -; J: TRBJ1-1; DNA: TGCGCCAGCAGCTTTTCGGGGAGCATGAACACTGAAGCTTTCTTT; CDR3: CASSFSGSMNTEAFF
length: 15; D: TRBD2; V: TRBV29-1; size: once; J: TRBJ2-3; DNA: TGCAGCGTTGATGTGCTAGCGGGAGTGGCAGATACGCAGTATTTT; CDR3: CSVDVLAGVADTQYF
length: 15; D: -; V: TRBV28; size: -; J: TRBJ2-6; DNA: TGTGCCACCTCAGACGGGGGAAAGGGGGCCAACGTCCTGACTTTC; CDR3: CATSDGGKGANVLTF
length: 18; D: -; V: TRBV4-3; size: few; J: TRBJ2-2; DNA: TGCGCCAGCAGCCAGTGGCCAGGGACCACTGATCCCACCGGGGAGCTGTTTTTT; CDR3: CASSQWPGTTDPTGELFF
length: 17; D: TRBD1; V: TRBV7-2; size: -; J: TRBJ2-5; DNA: TGTGCCAGCAGTTTAGGTCTGATGAGGGGGCTGGGGGAGACCCAGTACTTC; CDR3: CASSLGLMRGLGETQYF
length: 16; D: -; V: TRBV10-3; size: once; J: TRBJ2-5; DNA: TGTGCCAGCAGTCTTCAGGACCGGGCGGGCCAAGAGACCCAATACTTC; CDR3: CASSLQDRAGQETQYF
length: 11; D: -; V: TRBV5-8; size: -; J: TRBJ1-3; DNA: TGTGCCAGCAGCTCGGGGGACACCGTATATTTT; CDR3: CASSSGDTVYF
length: 17; D: TRBD1; V: TRBV5-8; size: few; J: TRBJ1-1; DNA: TGTGCCAGCAGCTTGGAGAGGGGTAGGGGGCAGTACACTGAAGCTTTCTTT; CDR3: CASSLERGRGQYTEAFF
length: 17; D: -; V: TRBV11-1; size: few; J: TRBJ1-6; DNA: TGCGCCAGCAGCCAGGACCCCCGACAGCGCTATAATTCACCCCTCCACTTT; CDR3: CASSQDPRQRYNSPLHF
length: 14; D: -; V: TRBV10-2; size: -; J: TRBJ1-4; DNA: TGCGCCAGCAGCCTGAGGGCGAATCCCGAAAAACTGTTTTTT; CDR3: CASSLRANPEKLFF
length: 14; D: TRBD2; V: TRBV5-4; size: -; J: TRBJ2-3; DNA: TGTGCCAGCAGCGCGGGGGGGAACACAGATACGCAGTATTTT; CDR3: CASSAGGNTDTQYF
length: 14; D: -; V: TRBV5-5; size: -; J: TRBJ1-2; DNA: TGTGCCAGCAGCTTGCAGGGATGGAACGATGGCTACACCTTC; CDR3: CASSLQGWNDGYTF
length: 15; D: -; V: TRBV9; size: -; J: TRBJ2-3; DNA: TGTGCCAGCAGCGTAGCGGGTCACAGCACAGATACGCAGTATTTT; CDR3: CASSVAGHSTDTQYF
length: 14; D: -; V: TRBV6-5; size: many; J: TRBJ2-5; DNA: TGTGCCAGCAGTTACCAAGGGGGAGGGGAGACCCAGTACTTC; CDR3: CASSYQGGGETQYF
length: 13; D: -; V: TRBV2; size: many; J: TRBJ2-7; DNA: TGTGCCAGCAGTGTGACAGCCTCCTACGAGCAGTACTTC; CDR3: CASSVTASYEQYF
length: 12; D: TRBD1; V: TRBV10-3; size: many; J: TRBJ2-5; DNA: TGTGCCATCAGCGATGCGGGACAGGGACAGTACTTC; CDR3: CAISDAGQGQYF
length: 14; D: TRBD2; V: TRBV19; size: many; J: TRBJ2-5; DNA: TGTGCCAGTCGGGGGGGTGCCTACCAAGAGACCCAGTACTTC; CDR3: CASRGGAYQETQYF
length: 15; D: -; V: TRBV5-1; size: few; J: TRBJ2-2; DNA: TGCGCCAGCAGCTTGGGAACCTGGAACACCGGGGAGCTGTTTTTT; CDR3: CASSLGTWNTGELFF
length: 15; D: -; V: TRBV7-2; size: few; J: TRBJ2-7; DNA: TGCGCCAGCAGCGACCCCGGGCCGGGGTGGGACGAGCAGTACTTC; CDR3: CASSDPGPGWDEQYF
length: 13; D: -; V: TRBV5-1; size: -; J: TRBJ2-7; DNA: TGCGCCAGCAGCTACAGGGGAGGGCACGAGCAGTACTTC; CDR3: CASSYRGGHEQYF
length: 12; D: -; V: TRBV7-2; size: many; J: TRBJ1-1; DNA: TGTGCCAGCAGCTTAAACGTCGCTGAAGCTTTCTTT; CDR3: CASSLNVAEAFF
length: 14; D: -; V: TRBV11-2; size: -; J: TRBJ1-4; DNA: TGTGCCAGCAGAAGGGGGGGTGGGAAGGAAAAACTGTTTTTT; CDR3: CASRRGGGKEKLFF
length: 13; D: -; V: TRBV29-1; size: many; J: TRBJ1-2; DNA: TGCAGCGCCGGGGGGCAGGGACTCTATGGCTACACCTTC; CDR3: CSAGGQGLYGYTF
length: 14; D: TRBD1; V: TRBV19; size: -; J: TRBJ1-4; DNA: TGTGCCAGTAGTATCGGGACAGGGGAAGAAAAACTGTTTTTT; CDR3: CASSIGTGEEKLFF
length: 14; D: -; V: TRBV10-1; size: many; J: TRBJ1-2; DNA: TGCGCCAGCAGTGCGGGCAGGGGTATGAGTGGCTACACCTTC; CDR3: CASSAGRGMSGYTF
length: 14; D: TRBD1; V: TRBV29-1; size: few; J: TRBJ1-1; DNA: TGCAGCGGGGGACAGGGGGCTTTGAAAACTGAAGCTTTCTTT; CDR3: CSGGQGALKTEAFF
length: 13; D: -; V: TRBV7-9; size: many; J: TRBJ1-6; DNA: TGTGCCAGCAGCTCGGAGGGAAGTTCACCCCTCCACTTT; CDR3: CASSSEGSSPLHF
length: 15; D: -; V: TRBV20-1; size: many; J: TRBJ1-5; DNA: TGCAGTGCTGTCCGAGCGGACGGCTTCAATCAGCCCCAGCATTTT; CDR3: CSAVRADGFNQPQHF
length: 11; D: -; V: TRBV20-1; size: -; J: TRBJ2-7; DNA: TGCAGTGCGAATAGGGCCTACGAGCAGTACTTC; CDR3: CSANRAYEQYF
length: 11; D: -; V: TRBV9; size: -; J: TRBJ2-3; DNA: TGTGCCAGCAGCGCCGAGGATACGCAGTATTTT; CDR3: CASSAEDTQYF
length: 13; D: -; V: TRBV20-1; size: many; J: TRBJ1-5; DNA: TGCAGTGCTAGAGTTGATTACAATCAGCCCCAGCATTTT; CDR3: CSARVDYNQPQHF
length: 14; D: -; V: TRBV2; size: many; J: TRBJ1-5; DNA: TGTGCCAGCAGTGAAGCGCTAATGCGTCAGCCCCAGCATTTT; CDR3: CASSEALMRQPQHF
length: 15; D: -; V: TRBV7-9; size: once; J: TRBJ2-7; DNA: TGTGCCAGCAGTTCAGGCGAGGGCCTAGCATACGAGCAGTACTTC; CDR3: CASSSGEGLAYEQYF
length: 13; D: -; V: TRBV19; size: many; J: TRBJ1-1; DNA: TGTGCCAGTAGTGGTGGGAGGAACACTGAAGCTTTCTTT; CDR3: CASSGGRNTEAFF
length: 15; D: TRBD1; V: TRBV5-1; size: -; J: TRBJ1-2; DNA: TGCGCCAGCAGCTCGGAGGGGACAGGAACTTATGGCTACACCTTC; CDR3: CASSSEGTGTYGYTF
length: 12; D: -; V: TRBV2; size: few; J: TRBJ1-2; DNA: TGTGCCACCACACAGGGTAGGAATGGCTACACCTTC; CDR3: CATTQGRNGYTF
length: 18; D: TRBD1; V: TRBV7-3; size: once; J: TRBJ2-3; DNA: TGTGCCAGCAGCTTAGGCCCTACGGGACAGGAATACACAGATACGCAGTATTTT; CDR3: CASSLGPTGQEYTDTQYF
length: 14; D: -; V: TRBV2; size: few; J: TRBJ2-7; DNA: TGTGCCAGCAGTGAACGGGGGCCCGAGGGAGAGCAGTACTTC; CDR3: CASSERGPEGEQYF
length: 13; D: -; V: TRBV4-1; size: many; J: TRBJ2-5; DNA: TGCGCCAGCAGCCAAGCTAGCATCGAGACCCAGTACTTC; CDR3: CASSQASIETQYF
length: 15; D: TRBD1; V: TRBV29-1; size: -; J: TRBJ1-1; DNA: TGCAGCGTTGAAGTCGACAGGGGGGAGACCACTGAAGCTTTCTTT; CDR3: CSVEVDRGETTEAFF
length: 15; D: -; V: TRBV9; size: -; J: TRBJ1-1; DNA: TGTGCCAGCAGCTTTTCAGGGACGCTGATTACTGAAGCTTTCTTT; CDR3: CASSFSGTLITEAFF
length: 16; D: TRBD2; V: TRBV19; size: few; J: TRBJ2-7; DNA: TGTGCCAGTAGCCCCCCGGGAGGCGGGCTGGGGTCCGAGCAGTACTTC; CDR3: CASSPPGGGLGSEQYF
length: 17; D: TRBD2; V: TRBV9; size: -; J: TRBJ2-3; DNA: TGTGCCACCAGTGACCTGACTAGCGTCGGCAACACAGATACGCAGTATTTT; CDR3: CATSDLTSVGNTDTQYF
length: 15; D: -; V: TRBV5-6; size: many; J: TRBJ2-7; DNA: TGTGCCAGCAGCTTGTATCGCCGGGGCCGGGGGGAGCAGTACTTC; CDR3: CASSLYRRGRGEQYF
length: 16; D: -; V: TRBV4-1; size: many; J: TRBJ1-6; DNA: TGCGCCAGCAGCCAAGAGTCAGCGGGGACCAATTCACCCCTCCACTTT; CDR3: CASSQESAGTNSPLHF